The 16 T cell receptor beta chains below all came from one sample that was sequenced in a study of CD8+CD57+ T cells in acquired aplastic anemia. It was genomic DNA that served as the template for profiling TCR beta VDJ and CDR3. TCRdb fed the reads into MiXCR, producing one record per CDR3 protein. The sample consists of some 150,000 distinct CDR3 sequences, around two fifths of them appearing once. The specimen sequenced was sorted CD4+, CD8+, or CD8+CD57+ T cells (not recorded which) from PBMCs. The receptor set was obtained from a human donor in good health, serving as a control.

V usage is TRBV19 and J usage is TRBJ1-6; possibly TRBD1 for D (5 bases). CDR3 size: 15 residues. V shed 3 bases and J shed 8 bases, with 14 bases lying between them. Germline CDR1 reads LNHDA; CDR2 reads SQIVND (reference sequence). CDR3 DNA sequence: TGTGCCAGTAGTATGGGACGGGGTTCATATTCACCCCTCCACTTT. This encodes CASSMGRGSYSPLHF.

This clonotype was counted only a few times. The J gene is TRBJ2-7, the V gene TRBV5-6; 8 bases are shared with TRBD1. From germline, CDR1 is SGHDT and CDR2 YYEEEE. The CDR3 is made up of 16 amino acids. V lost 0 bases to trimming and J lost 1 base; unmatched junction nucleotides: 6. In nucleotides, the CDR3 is TGTGCCAGCAGCTTGGTTGGGGACAGGCATTCCTACGAGCAGTACTTC. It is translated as CASSLVGDRHSYEQYF.

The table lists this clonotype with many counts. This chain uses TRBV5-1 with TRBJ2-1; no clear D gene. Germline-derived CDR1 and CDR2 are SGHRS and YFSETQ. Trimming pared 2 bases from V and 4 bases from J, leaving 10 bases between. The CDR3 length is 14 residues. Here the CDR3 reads CASSFPGVYNEQFF. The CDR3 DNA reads TGCGCCAGCAGCTTCCCTGGGGTGTACAATGAGCAGTTCTTC.

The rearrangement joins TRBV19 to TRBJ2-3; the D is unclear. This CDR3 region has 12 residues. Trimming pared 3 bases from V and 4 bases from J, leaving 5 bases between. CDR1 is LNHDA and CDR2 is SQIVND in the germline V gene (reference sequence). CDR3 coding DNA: TGTGCCAGTAGTATGTTTGCAGATACGCAGTATTTT. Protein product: CASSMFADTQYF.

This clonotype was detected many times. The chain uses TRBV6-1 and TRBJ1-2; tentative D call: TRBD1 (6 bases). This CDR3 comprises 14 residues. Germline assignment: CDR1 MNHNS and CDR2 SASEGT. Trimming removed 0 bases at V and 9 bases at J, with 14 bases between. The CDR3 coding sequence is TGTGCCAGCAGTGAAGCAGGAGACAGGTTTCGCTACACCTTC. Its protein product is CASSEAGDRFRYTF.

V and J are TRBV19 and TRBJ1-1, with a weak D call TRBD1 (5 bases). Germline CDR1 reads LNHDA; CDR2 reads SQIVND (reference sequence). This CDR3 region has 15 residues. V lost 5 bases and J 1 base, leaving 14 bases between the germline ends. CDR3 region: CASSQPGRANTEAFF. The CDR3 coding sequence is TGTGCCAGTAGTCAACCGGGACGGGCGAACACTGAAGCTTTCTTT.

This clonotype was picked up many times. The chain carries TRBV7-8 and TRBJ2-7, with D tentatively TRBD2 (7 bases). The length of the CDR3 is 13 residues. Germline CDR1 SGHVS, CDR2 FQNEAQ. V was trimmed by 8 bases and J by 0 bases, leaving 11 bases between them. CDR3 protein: CASGGGPSYEQYF. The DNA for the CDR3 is TGTGCCAGCGGGGGGGGGCCCTCCTACGAGCAGTACTTC.

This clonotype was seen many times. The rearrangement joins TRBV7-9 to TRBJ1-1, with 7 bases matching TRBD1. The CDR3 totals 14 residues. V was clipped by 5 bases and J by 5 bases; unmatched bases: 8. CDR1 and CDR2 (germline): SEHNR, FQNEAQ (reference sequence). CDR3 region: CASSPDRTETEAFF. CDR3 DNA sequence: TGTGCCAGCAGCCCGGACAGGACCGAGACTGAAGCTTTCTTT.

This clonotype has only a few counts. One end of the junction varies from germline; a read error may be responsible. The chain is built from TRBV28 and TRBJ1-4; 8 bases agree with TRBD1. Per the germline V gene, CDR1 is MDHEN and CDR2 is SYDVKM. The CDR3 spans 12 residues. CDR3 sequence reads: CASSLTGERSPF. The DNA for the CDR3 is TGTGCCAGCAGTTTGACAGGGGAACGCTCTCCTTTT.

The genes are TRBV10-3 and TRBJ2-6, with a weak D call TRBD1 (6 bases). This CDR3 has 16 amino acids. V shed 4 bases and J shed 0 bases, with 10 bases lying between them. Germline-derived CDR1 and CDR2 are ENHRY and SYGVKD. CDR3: CAISGQARSGANVLTF. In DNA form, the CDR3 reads TGTGCCATCAGTGGACAGGCCCGCTCTGGGGCCAACGTCCTGACTTTC.

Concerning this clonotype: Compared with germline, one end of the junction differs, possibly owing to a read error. The CDR3 loop reads CATSVEGTANF. CDR3 nucleotides: TGTGCCACCAGTGTTGAGGGGACAGCGAACTTC. The chain uses TRBV24-1 and TRBJ1-2, with TRBD1 matching over 7 bases. The germline CDR1 and CDR2 sequences are KGHDR and SFDVKD. This CDR3 comprises 11 residues.

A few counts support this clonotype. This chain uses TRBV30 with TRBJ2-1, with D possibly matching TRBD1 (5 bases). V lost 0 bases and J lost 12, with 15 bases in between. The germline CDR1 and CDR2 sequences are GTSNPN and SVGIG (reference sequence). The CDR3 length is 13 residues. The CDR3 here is CAWSVDSRSVQFF. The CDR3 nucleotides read TGTGCCTGGAGTGTAGACAGTCGCTCTGTGCAGTTCTTC.

The CDR3 loop reads CSAPFYYEQYF. The CDR3 bases are TGCAGTGCCCCCTTTTACTACGAGCAGTACTTC. The chain couples TRBV20-1 to TRBJ2-7, with D unclear. The CDR3 loop spans 11 amino acids. Germline V CDR1 and CDR2: DFQATT, SNEGSKA (reference sequence). V lost 6 bases and J lost 3, with 9 bases in between.

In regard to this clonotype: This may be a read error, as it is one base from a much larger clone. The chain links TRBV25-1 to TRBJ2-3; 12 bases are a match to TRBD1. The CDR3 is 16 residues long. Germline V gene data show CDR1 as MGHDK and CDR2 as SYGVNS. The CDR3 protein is CASSLGQGAFTNTQYF. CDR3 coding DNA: TGCGCCAGCAGCCTGGGACAGGGGGCTTTCACAAATACGCAGTATTTT.

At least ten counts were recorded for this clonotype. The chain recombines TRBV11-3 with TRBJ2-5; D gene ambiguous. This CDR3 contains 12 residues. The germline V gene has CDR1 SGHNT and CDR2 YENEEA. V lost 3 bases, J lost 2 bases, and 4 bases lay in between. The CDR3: CASSFLQETQYF. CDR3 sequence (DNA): TGTGCCAGCAGCTTCCTACAAGAGACCCAGTACTTC.

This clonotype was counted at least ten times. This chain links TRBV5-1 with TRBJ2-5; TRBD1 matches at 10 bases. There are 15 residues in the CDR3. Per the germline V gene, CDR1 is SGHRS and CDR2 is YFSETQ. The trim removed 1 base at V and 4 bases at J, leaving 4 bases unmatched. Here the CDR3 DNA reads TGCGCCAGCAGCTTGTCAGGGACAGGGGTAGAGACCCAGTACTTC. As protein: CASSLSGTGVETQYF.